The TCR beta chain under discussion was sequenced for a study of OX40 agonist ivuxolimab in advanced cancers. Whole-study results and caveats: In a subset of nonresponders, normalized T-cell clonal expansion was also low.

Repertoires were generated with immunoSEQ multiplex PCR, while TCRdb's copy carries only in-frame clones and drops some. The table has tens of thousands of clones, roughly nine tenths seen once. Trimming stripped 5 bases from V and 7 bases from J, with 6 bases between. CDR1 is SEHNR and CDR2 is FQNEAQ in the germline V gene (reference sequence). CDR3 length: 11 amino acids. Note on this clone: Its specificity is not known.

The sample in question was CD4+ or CD8+ T cells sorted from blood, obtained in a trial of the OX40 agonist ivuxolimab. This chain uses TRBV7-9 with TRBJ2-1; D ambiguous. The sequence was obtained from an adult with an advanced solid tumor such as melanoma, head and neck, liver or kidney cancer. The CDR3 is CASSHPNEQFF. In nucleotides, the CDR3 is TGTGCCAGCAGCCACCCGAATGAGCAGTTCTTC.